This TCR beta chain was profiled in a study of cytomegalovirus exposure and HLA in healthy donors. Study overall: The 120 or so validation repertoires used a platform that matched the one used for the roughly 700 first-cohort repertoires, as a later analysis reported. Study-level results: Cytomegalovirus status was reportedly diagnosed by the classifier with high specificity and sensitivity. The investigators catalogued 150 or so TCR beta chains as cytomegalovirus-associated. Many donors carried some public TCRs, although rarity characterized most TCR sequences.

Using immunoSEQ multiplex PCR, the repertoire was profiled, and TCRdb retains in-frame clones only, with some absent. Of over 80,000 clones in the sample, less than 85% were seen once. About this clone: What it binds is not known.

Per germline, CDR1 SQVTM and CDR2 ANQGSEA. V was clipped by 3 bases and J by 1 base; unmatched bases: 6. The CDR3 sequence is 15 residues long. The material sequenced was PBMCs. This sequence originates from a man younger than 30 in good health and CMV-seropositive. The J gene is TRBJ2-5, the V gene TRBV29-1; 9 bases line up with TRBD1. CDR3 in DNA: TGCAGCGTTGACCGTGGACAGGGGCGCCAAGAGACCCAGTACTTC. Protein: CSVDRGQGRQETQYF. Full variable domain (remainder filled in from reference TRBV29-1 and TRBJ2-5): SAVISQKPSRDICQRGTSLTIQCQVDSQVTMMFWYRQQPGQSLTLIATANQGSEATYESGFVIDKFPISRPNLTFSTLTVSNMSPEDSSIYLCSVDRGQGRQETQYFGPGTRLLVL.